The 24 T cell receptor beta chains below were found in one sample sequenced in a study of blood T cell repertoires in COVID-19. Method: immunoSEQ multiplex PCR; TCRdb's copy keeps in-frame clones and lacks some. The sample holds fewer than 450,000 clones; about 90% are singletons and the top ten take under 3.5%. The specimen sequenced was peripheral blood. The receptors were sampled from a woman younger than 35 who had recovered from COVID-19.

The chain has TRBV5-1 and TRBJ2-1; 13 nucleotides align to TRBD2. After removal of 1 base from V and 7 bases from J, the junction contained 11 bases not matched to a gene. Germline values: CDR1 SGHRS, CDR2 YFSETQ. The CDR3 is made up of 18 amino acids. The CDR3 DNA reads TGCGCCAGCAGCTTGCGTCTAACTAGCGGGAGGGCCGGGAATGAGCAGTTCTTC. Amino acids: CASSLRLTSGRAGNEQFF. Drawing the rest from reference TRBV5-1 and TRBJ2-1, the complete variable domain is KAGVTQTPRYLIKTRGQQVTLSCSPISGHRSVSWYQQTPGQGLQFLFEYFSETQRNKGNFPGRFSGRQFSNSRSEMNVSTLELGDSALYLCASSLRLTSGRAGNEQFFGPGTRLTVL.

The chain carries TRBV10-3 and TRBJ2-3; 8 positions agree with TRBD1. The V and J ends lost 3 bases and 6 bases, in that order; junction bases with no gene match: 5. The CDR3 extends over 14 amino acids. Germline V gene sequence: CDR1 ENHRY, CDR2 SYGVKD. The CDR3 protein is CAISDPGGADTQYF. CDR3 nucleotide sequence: TGTGCCATCAGTGACCCAGGGGGCGCGGATACGCAGTATTTT.

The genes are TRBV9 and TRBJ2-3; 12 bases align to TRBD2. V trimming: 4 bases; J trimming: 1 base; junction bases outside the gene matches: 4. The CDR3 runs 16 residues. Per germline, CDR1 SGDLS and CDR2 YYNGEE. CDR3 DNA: TGTGCCAGCAGCATTGGACTAGCGGGGCGCACAGATACGCAGTATTTT. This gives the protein CASSIGLAGRTDTQYF.

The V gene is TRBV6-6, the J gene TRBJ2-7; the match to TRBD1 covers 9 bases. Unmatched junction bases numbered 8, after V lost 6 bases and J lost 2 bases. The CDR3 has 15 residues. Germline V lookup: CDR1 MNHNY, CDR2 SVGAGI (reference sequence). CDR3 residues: CASRAGTGMPYEQYV. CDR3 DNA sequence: TGTGCCAGCAGAGCCGGGACAGGGATGCCCTACGAGCAGTACGTC.

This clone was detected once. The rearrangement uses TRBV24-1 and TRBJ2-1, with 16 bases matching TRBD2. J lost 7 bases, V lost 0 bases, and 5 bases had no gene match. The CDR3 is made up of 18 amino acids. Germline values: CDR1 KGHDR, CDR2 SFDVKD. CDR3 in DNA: TGTGCCACCAGTGATTTGCAAGGGACTAGCGGGAGGGGGAATGAGCAGTTCTTC. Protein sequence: CATSDLQGTSGRGNEQFF.

The CDR3 loop reads CASTPGTGDYGYTF. The CDR3 bases are TGCGCCTCAACCCCCGGGACAGGTGACTATGGCTACACCTTC. The gene calls are TRBV5-1 and TRBJ1-2; 8 bases line up with TRBD1. Germline loops: CDR1 SGHRS, CDR2 YFSETQ. This CDR3 region has 14 residues. V lost 10 bases and J lost 3; bases outside the gene matches: 11.

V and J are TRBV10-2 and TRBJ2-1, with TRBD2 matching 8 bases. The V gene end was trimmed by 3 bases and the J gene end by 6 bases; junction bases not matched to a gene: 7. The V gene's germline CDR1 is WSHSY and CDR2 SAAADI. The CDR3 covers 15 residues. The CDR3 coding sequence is TGCGCCAGCAGTGAATTAGCGGGGTTGGTCAATGAGCAGTTCTTC. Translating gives CASSELAGLVNEQFF.

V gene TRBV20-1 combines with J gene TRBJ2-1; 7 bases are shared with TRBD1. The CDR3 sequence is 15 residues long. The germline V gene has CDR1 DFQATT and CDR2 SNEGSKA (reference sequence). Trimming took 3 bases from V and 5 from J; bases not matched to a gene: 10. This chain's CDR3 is CSASLSGQTNNEQFF. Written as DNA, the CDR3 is TGCAGTGCTAGTTTGTCGGGACAGACAAACAATGAGCAGTTCTTC.

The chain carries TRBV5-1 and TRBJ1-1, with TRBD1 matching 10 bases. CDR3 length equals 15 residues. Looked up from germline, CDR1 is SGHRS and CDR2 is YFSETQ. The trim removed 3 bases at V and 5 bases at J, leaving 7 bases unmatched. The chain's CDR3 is CASSWGTGAGTEAFF. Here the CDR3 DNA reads TGCGCCAGCAGCTGGGGGACAGGGGCGGGAACTGAAGCTTTCTTT.

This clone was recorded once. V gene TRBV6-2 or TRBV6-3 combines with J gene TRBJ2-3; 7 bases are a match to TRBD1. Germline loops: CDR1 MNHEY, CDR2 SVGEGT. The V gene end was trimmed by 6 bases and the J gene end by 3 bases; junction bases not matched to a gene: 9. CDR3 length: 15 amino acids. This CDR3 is CASSLLGGETDTQYF. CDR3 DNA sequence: TGTGCCAGCAGCCTGTTAGGGGGCGAAACAGATACGCAGTATTTT.

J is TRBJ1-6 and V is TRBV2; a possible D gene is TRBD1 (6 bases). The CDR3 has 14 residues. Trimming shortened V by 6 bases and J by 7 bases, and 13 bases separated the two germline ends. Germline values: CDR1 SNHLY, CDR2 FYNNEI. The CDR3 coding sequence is TGTGCCAGCAGCTTTGGACAGAGAAATTCACCCCTCCACTTT. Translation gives CASSFGQRNSPLHF.

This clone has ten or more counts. CDR3 sequence (DNA): TGTGCCAGTAGTATAACTGGTGAGATCAATCAGCCCCAGCATTTT. Protein: CASSITGEINQPQHF. The chain employs TRBV19 and TRBJ1-5; no firm D call. This CDR3 has 15 residues. Germline V gene sequence: CDR1 LNHDA, CDR2 SQIVND (reference sequence). V was clipped by 2 bases and J by 3 bases, with 11 bases between them.

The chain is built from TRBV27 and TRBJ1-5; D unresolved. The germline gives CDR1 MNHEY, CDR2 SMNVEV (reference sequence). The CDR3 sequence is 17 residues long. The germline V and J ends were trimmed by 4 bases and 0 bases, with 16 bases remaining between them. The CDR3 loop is CASSWYGSEYSNQPQHF. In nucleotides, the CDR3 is TGTGCCAGCAGTTGGTATGGTTCAGAATATAGCAATCAGCCCCAGCATTTT.

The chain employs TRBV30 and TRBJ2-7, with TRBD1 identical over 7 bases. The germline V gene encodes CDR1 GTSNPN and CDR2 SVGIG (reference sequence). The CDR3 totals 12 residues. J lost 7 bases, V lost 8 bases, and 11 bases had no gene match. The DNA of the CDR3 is TGTGCCGCCCGGGACAGTTTCATGGAGCAGTACGTC. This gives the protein CAARDSFMEQYV.

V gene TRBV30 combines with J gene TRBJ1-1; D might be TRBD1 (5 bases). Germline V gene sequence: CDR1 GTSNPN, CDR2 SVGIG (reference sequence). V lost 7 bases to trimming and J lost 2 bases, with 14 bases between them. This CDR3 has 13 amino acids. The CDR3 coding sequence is TGTGCCTCTAAACCCCAGGGTAACACTGAAGCTTTCTTT. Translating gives CASKPQGNTEAFF.

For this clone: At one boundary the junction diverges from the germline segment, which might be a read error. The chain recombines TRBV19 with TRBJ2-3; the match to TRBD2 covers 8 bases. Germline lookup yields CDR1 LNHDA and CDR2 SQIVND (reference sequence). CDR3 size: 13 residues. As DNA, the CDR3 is TGTGCCAGTAGTCTAGAGCGGGGGGATACGCAGTATTTT. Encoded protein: CASSLERGDTQYF.

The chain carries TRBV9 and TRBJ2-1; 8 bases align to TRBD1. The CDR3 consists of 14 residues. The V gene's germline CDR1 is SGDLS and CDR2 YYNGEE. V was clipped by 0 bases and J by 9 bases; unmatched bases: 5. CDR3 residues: CASSVAPGGSEQFF. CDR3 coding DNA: TGTGCCAGCAGCGTAGCCCCAGGGGGCAGTGAGCAGTTCTTC. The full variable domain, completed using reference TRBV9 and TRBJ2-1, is DSGVTQTPKHLITATGQRVTLRCSPRSGDLSVYWYQQSLDQGLQFLIQYYNGEERAKGNILERFSAQQFPDLHSELNLSSLELGDSALYFCASSVAPGGSEQFFGPGTRLTVL.

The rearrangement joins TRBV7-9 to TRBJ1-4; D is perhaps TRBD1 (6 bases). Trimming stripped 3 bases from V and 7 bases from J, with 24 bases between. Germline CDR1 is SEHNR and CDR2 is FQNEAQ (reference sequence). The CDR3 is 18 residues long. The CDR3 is CASSFRGGTLEGGEKLFF. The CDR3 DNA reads TGTGCCAGCAGCTTCAGGGGAGGGACACTCGAAGGAGGTGAAAAACTGTTTTTT.

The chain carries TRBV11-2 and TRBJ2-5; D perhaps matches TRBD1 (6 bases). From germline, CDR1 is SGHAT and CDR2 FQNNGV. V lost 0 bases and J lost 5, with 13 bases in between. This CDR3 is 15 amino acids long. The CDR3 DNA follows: TGTGCCAGCAGCTTAGAGACAGGACGTTGGGAGACCCAGTACTTC. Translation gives CASSLETGRWETQYF.

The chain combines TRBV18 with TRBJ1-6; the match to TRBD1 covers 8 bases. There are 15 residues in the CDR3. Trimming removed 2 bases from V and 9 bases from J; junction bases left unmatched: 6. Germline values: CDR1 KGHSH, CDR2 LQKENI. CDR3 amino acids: CASSPGQGSGSPLHF. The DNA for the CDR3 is TGTGCCAGCTCACCAGGACAGGGATCGGGTTCACCCCTCCACTTT. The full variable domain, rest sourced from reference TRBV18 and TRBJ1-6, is NAGVMQNPRHLVRRRGQEARLRCSPMKGHSHVYWYRQLPEEGLKFMVYLQKENIIDESGMPKERFSAEFPKEGPSILRIQQVVRGDSAAYFCASSPGQGSGSPLHFGNGTRLTVT.

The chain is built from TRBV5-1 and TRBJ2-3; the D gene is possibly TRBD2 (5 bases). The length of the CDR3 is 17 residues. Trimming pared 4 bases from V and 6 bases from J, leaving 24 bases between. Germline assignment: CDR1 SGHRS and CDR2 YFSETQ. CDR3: CASSPSRAEYLGDTQYF. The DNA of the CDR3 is TGCGCCAGCAGCCCTTCGAGAGCGGAATATCTAGGTGATACGCAGTATTTT.

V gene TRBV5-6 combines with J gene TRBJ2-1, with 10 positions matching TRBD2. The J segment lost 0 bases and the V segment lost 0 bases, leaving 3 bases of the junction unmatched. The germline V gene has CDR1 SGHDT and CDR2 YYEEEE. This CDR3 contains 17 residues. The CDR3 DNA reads TGTGCCAGCAGCTTGGGAACTAGCGGGGCCTCCTACAATGAGCAGTTCTTC. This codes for CASSLGTSGASYNEQFF.

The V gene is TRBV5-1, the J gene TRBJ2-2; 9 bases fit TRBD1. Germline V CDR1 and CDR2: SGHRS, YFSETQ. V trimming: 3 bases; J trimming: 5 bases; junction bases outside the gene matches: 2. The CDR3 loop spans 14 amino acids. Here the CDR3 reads CASSSGTGTGELFF. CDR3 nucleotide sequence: TGCGCCAGCAGCTCCGGGACAGGGACCGGGGAGCTGTTTTTT.

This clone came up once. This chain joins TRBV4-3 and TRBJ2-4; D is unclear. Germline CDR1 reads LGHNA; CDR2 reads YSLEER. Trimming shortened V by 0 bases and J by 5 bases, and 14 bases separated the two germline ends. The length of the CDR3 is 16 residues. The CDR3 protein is CASSQELRQIQNIQYF. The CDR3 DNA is TGCGCCAGCAGCCAAGAACTAAGGCAGATTCAAAACATTCAGTACTTC.